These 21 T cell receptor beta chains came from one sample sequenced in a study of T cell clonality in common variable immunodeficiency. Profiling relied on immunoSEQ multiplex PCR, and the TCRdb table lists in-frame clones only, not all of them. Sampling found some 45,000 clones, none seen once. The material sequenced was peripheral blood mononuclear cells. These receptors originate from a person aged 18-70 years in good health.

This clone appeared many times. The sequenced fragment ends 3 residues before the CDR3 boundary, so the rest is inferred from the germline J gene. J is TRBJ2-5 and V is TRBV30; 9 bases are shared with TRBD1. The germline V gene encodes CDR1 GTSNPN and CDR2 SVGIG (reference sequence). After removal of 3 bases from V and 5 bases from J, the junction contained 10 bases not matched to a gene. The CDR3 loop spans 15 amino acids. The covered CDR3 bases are TGTGCCTGGAGCCCTGGGACAGGGATTTCGGAGACC. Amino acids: CAWSPGTGISET. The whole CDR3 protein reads CAWSPGTGISETQYF. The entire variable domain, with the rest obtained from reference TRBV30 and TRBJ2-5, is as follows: SQTIHQWPATLVQPVGSPLSLECTVEGTSNPNLYWYRQAAGRGLQLLFYSVGIGQISSEVPQNLSASRPQDRQFILSSKKLLLSDSGFYLCAWSPGTGISETQYFGPGTRLLVL.

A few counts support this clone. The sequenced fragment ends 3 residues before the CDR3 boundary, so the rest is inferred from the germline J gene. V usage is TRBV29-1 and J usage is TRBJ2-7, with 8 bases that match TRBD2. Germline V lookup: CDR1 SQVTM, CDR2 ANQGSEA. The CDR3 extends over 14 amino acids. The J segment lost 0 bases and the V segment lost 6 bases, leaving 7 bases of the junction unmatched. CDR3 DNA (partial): TGCAGCGTAGTAACGGGGGGGGGCTCCTACGAG. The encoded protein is CSVVTGGGSYE. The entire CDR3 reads CSVVTGGGSYEQYF.

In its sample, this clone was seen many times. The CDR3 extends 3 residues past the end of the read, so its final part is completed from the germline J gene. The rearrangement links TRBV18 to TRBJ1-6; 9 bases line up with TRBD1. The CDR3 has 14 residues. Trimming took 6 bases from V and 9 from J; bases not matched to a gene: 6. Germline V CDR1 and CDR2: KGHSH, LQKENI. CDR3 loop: CASSPGTGSSPLHF. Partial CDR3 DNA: TGTGCCAGCTCCCCCGGGACAGGGAGTTCACCC.

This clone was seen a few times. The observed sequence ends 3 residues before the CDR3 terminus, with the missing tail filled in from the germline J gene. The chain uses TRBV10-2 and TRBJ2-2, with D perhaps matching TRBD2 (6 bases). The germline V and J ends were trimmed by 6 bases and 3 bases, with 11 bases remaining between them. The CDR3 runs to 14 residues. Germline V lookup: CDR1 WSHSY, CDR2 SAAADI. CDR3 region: CASSTGVDTGELFF. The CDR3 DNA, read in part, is TGCGCCAGCAGCACGGGGGTCGACACCGGGGAG.

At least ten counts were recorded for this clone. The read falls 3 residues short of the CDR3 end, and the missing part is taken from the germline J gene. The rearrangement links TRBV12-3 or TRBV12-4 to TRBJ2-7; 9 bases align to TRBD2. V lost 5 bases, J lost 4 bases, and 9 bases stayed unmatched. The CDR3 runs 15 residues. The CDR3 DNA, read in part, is TGTGCCAGCAGTCCCCGAGCGGGGGGCTCTTACGAG. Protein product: CASSPRAGGSYE. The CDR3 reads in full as CASSPRAGGSYEQYF.

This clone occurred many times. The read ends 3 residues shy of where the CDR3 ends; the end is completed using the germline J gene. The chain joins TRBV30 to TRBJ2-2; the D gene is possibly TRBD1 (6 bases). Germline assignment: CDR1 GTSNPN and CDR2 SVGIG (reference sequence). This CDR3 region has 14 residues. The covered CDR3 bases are TGTGCCTGGAGTGGCCCGGACAGCAATGAAAAG. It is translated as CAWSGPDSNEK. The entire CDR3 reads CAWSGPDSNEKLFF.

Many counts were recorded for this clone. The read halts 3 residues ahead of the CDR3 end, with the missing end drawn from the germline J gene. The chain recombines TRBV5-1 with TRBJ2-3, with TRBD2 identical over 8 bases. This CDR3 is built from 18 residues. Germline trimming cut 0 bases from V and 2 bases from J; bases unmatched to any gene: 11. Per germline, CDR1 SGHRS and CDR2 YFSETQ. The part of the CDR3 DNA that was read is TGCGCCAGCAGCTTGGCCGCAATAGCGGGGCCACACACAGATACG. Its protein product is CASSLAAIAGPHTDT. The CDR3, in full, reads CASSLAAIAGPHTDTQYF.

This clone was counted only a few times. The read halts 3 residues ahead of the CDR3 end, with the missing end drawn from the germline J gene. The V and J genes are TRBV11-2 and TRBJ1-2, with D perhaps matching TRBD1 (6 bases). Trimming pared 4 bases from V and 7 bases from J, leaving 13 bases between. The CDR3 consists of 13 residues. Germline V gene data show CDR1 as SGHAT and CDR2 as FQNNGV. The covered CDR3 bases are TGTGCCAGCAGCTCCACAGGGAGGTTTGGC. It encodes CASSSTGRFG. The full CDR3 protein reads CASSSTGRFGYTF.

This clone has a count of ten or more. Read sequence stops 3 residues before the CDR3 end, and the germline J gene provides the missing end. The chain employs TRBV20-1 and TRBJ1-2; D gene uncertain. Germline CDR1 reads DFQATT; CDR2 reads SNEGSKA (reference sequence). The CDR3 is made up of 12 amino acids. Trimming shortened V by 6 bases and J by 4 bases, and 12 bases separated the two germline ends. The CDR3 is CSAAGSGYGYTF. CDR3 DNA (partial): TGCAGTGCCGCTGGGTCGGGCTATGGC.

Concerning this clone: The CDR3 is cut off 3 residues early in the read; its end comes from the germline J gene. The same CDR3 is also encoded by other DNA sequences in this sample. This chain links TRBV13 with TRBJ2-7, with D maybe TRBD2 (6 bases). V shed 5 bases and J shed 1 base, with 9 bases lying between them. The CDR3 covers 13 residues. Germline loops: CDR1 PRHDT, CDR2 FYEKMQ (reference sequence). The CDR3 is CASSLGTSYEQYF. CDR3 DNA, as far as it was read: TGTGCCAGCAGCCTCGGGACTTCCTACGAG.

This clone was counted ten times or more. This CDR3 is CASSVSGLNQPQHF. CDR3 bases read: TGTGCCAGCAGTGTCTCAGGGCTCAATCAGCCC. The rearrangement links TRBV6-1 to TRBJ1-5; D is perhaps TRBD1 (5 bases). Coverage ceases 3 residues before the CDR3 finishes, and the germline J gene fills in the end. This CDR3 spans 14 amino acids. Trimming cost V 4 bases and J 3 bases, with 10 bases left between them. Per germline, CDR1 MNHNS and CDR2 SASEGT.

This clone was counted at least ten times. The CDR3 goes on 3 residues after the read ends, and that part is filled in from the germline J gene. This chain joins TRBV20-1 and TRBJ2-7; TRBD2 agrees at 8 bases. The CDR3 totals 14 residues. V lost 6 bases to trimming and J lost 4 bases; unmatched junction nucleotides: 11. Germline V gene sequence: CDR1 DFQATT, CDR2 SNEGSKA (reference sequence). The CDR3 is CSALVLAGGYEQYF. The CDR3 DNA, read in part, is TGCAGTGCCCTTGTTCTGGCGGGGGGTTACGAG.

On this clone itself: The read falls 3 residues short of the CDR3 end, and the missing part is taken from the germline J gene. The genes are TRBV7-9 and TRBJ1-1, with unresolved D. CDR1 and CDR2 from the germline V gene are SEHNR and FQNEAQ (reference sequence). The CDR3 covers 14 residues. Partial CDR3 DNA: TGTGCCAGCAGCTTACCCCTGGCCAAAAACATT. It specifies CASSLPLAKNI. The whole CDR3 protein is CASSLPLAKNIAFF.

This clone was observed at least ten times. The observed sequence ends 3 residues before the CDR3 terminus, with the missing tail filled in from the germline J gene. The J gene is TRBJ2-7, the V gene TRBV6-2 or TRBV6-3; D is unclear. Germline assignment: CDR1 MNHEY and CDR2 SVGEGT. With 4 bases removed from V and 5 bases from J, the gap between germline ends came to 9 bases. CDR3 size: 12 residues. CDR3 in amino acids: CASSLRAHEQYF. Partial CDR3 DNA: TGTGCCAGCAGTTTAAGGGCCCACGAG.

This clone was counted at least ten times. The sequenced CDR3 bases are TGTGCCAGCAGCTCCGGACAGCCGGCACCC. Encoded protein: CASSSGQPAP. The complete CDR3 reads CASSSGQPAPLHF. The rearrangement links TRBV13 to TRBJ1-6, with D possibly being TRBD1 (6 bases). The CDR3 end falls 3 residues outside the read, so it is completed with the germline J gene. This CDR3 comprises 13 residues. The V gene's germline CDR1 is PRHDT and CDR2 FYEKMQ (reference sequence). The V end lost 4 bases, the J end lost 11 bases, and 12 bases lay between the germline ends.

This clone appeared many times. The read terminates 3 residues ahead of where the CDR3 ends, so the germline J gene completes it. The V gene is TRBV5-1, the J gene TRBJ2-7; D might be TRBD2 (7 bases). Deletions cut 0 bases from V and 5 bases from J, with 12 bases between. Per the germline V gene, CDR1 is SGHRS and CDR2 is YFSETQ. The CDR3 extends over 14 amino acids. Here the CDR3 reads CASSLEGGLDEQYF. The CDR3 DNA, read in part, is TGCGCCAGCAGCTTGGAGGGGGGGCTCGACGAG.

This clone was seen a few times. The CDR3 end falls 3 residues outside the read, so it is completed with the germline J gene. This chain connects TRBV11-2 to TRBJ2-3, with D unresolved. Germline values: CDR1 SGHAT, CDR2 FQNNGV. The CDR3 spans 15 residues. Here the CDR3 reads CASSDPTASNQPQYF. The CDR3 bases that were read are TGTGCCAGCAGCGATCCGACTGCATCCAATCAGCCG.

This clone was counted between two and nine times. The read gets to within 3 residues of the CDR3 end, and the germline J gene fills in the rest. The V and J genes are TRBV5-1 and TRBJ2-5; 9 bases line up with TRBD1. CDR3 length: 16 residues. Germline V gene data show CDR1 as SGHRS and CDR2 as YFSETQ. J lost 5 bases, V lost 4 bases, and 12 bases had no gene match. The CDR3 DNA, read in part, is TGCGCCAGCAGCGCCTTAGCCGGGACAGGGTGGGAGACC. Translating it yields CASSALAGTGWET. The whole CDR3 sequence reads CASSALAGTGWETQYF.

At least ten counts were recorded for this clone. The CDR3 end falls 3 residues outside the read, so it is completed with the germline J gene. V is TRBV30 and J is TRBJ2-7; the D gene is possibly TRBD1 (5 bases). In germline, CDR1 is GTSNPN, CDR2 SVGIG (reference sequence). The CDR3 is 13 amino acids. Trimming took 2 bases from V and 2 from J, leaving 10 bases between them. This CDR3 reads CAWSHGQPYEQYF. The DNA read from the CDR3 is TGTGCCTGGAGTCACGGACAACCCTACGAG.

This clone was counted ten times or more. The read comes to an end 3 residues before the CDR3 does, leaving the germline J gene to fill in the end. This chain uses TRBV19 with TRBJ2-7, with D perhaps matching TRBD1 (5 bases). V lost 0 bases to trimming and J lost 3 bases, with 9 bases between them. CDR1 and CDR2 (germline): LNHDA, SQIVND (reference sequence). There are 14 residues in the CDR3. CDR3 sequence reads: CASSIDDSHYEQYF. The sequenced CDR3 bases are TGTGCCAGTAGTATAGATGACAGTCACTACGAG.

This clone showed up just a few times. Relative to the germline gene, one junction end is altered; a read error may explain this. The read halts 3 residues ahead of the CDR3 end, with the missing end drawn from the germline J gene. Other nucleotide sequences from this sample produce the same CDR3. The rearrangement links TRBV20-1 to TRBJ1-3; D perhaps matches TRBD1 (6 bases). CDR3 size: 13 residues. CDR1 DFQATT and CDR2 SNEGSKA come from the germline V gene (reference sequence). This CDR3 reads CSARAGAGNTIYF. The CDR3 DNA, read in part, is TGCAGTGCTAGGGCAGGGGCTGGAAACACG.